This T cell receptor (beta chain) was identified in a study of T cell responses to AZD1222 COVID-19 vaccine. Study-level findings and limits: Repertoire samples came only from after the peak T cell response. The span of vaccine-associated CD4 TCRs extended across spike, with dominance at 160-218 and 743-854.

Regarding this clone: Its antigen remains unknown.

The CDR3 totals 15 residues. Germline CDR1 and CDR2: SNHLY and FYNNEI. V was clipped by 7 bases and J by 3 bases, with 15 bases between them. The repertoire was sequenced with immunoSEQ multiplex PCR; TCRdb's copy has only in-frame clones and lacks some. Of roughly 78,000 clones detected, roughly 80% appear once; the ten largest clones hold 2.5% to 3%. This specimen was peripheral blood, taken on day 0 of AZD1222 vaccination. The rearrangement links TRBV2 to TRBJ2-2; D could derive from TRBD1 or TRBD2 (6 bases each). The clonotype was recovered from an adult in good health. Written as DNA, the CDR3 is TGTGCCAGCACTGGTATCCGGGGGCACACCGGGGAGCTGTTTTTT. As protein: CASTGIRGHTGELFF.